This entry is about one TCR beta chain. Seattle's enrolled individuals joined amid active infection and were then monitored longitudinally. The record originates from a study of blood T cell repertoires in COVID-19. Study background: The study drew acute and convalescent COVID-19 samples from the United States, Italy and Spain. The cDNA or gDNA used as material had been derived from T cells, B-cell-depleted T cells, or PBMCs.

The authors' processing: Scientists estimated how many nucleated cells there were by amplifying reference gene primers. Clones were sequenced by immunoSEQ multiplex PCR, and TCRdb holds only the in-frame ones, with some missing. V, J and clone size are those of that table, while D and trimming were read from the DNA. The sample lists more than 200,000 clones; under 90% were seen once. CDR3 length: 16 residues. V was shortened by 4 bases and J by 0 bases, with 13 bases between the two germline ends. The germline gives CDR1 SGHTS, CDR2 YDEGEE. The source is a man aged 50-60 years with COVID-19, enrolled during active disease. Sequencing used peripheral blood. The rearrangement joins TRBV5-8 to TRBJ1-4, with D uncertain. CDR3: CASSRPPGSTNEKLFF. The DNA for the CDR3 is TGTGCCAGCAGCCGTCCCCCGGGGTCAACTAATGAAAAACTGTTTTTT.